This entry describes one TCR beta chain. Assay used: immunoSEQ multiplex PCR; TCRdb lists only in-frame clones, some missing. The top ten clones hold approximately 4.4% of a sample with approximately 90,000 clones, roughly 87% of them seen once. This entry belongs to a study of blood T cell repertoires in COVID-19. Study-level background: The cDNA or gDNA used as material had been derived from T cells, B-cell-depleted T cells, or PBMCs.

CDR1 and CDR2 (germline): SGHRS, YFSETQ. This CDR3 region has 14 residues. V lost 8 bases to trimming and J lost 4 bases; unmatched junction nucleotides: 9. The sample comprised peripheral blood. The TCR was taken from a woman of 80 years or more with acute or convalescent COVID-19. The chain is built from TRBV5-1 and TRBJ1-1, with TRBD1 matching 9 bases. In nucleotides, the CDR3 is TGCGCCAGTAGGCCTGAGACAGGGGGCACTGAAGCTTTCTTT. Residues: CASRPETGGTEAFF.